The 29 T cell receptor beta chains below were found in one sample sequenced in a study of T cell responses to AZD1222 COVID-19 vaccine. This table comes from immunoSEQ multiplex PCR, and its TCRdb copy is limited to in-frame clones, with some not included. The sample lists some 200,000 clones; roughly 88% were seen once. The specimen was peripheral blood, collected on day 0 of AZD1222 vaccination. Receptor source: an adult in good health.

The chain joins TRBV24-1 to TRBJ2-2; D is uncertain. CDR3 length: 16 residues. V lost 1 base and J 0 bases, leaving 8 bases between the germline ends. Germline V CDR1 and CDR2: KGHDR, SFDVKD. The CDR3 sequence: CATSDFSESNTGELFF. The CDR3 nucleotides are TGTGCCACCAGTGATTTTTCAGAATCGAACACCGGGGAGCTGTTTTTT.

About this clone itself: The sample has other DNA sequences that encode this CDR3 too. The genes are TRBV11-2 and TRBJ1-3; no clear D. V lost 3 bases and J 8 bases, leaving 17 bases between the germline ends. This CDR3 is 15 amino acids long. Germline lookup yields CDR1 SGHAT and CDR2 FQNNGV. The CDR3 coding sequence is TGTGCCAGCAGCTTGTTACCTCGAGGGAGAGACACCATATATTTT. Translated: CASSLLPRGRDTIYF.

V is TRBV2 and J is TRBJ2-5; D is ambiguous. The V and J ends lost 2 bases and 5 bases respectively, with 6 bases between them. The CDR3 contains 12 residues. Germline assignment: CDR1 SNHLY and CDR2 FYNNEI. CDR3 coding DNA: TGTGCCAGCAGTGAAATAGAGGAGACCCAGTACTTC. Protein product: CASSEIEETQYF.

The chain joins TRBV5-1 to TRBJ2-1; 7 bases are shared with TRBD2. Trimming cost V 2 bases and J 2 bases; bases outside gene matches: 7. CDR3 length: 16 amino acids. CDR1 SGHRS and CDR2 YFSETQ come from the germline V gene. The CDR3 spells CASSLRAGTTYNEQFF. The CDR3 region has the DNA TGCGCCAGCAGCTTAAGAGCCGGGACTACCTACAATGAGCAGTTCTTC.

V usage is TRBV25-1 and J usage is TRBJ1-1; no clear D. Germline CDR1 is MGHDK and CDR2 is SYGVNS. The CDR3 is made up of 16 amino acids. V was cut by 2 bases and J by 1 base, with 14 bases left in between. The chain's CDR3 is CASSEISLRPNTEAFF. In DNA, the CDR3 is TGTGCCAGCAGTGAAATTAGTCTGAGACCGAACACTGAAGCTTTCTTT.

V gene TRBV7-9 combines with J gene TRBJ2-1; 9 positions agree with TRBD1. The germline V gene has CDR1 SEHNR and CDR2 FQNEAQ (reference sequence). This CDR3 region has 14 residues. With V trimmed by 3 bases and J by 6 bases, 3 bases remained unmatched. The CDR3: CASSLTDRGNEQFF. CDR3 nucleotides: TGTGCCAGCAGCTTGACGGACAGGGGCAATGAGCAGTTCTTC.

The chain combines TRBV6-5 with TRBJ2-7, with D maybe TRBD1 (6 bases). The ends were cut back, 10 bases at V and 2 bases at J, with 15 bases in the middle. The CDR3 sequence is 13 residues long. The germline gives CDR1 MNHEY, CDR2 SVGAGI. CDR3 residues: CATVDRLTYEQYF. CDR3 coding DNA: TGTGCCACCGTCGACAGGCTAACCTACGAGCAGTACTTC.

The chain couples TRBV19 to TRBJ1-2; 8 nucleotides line up with TRBD1. The J segment lost 7 bases and the V segment lost 4 bases, leaving 5 bases of the junction unmatched. There are 13 residues in the CDR3. The germline gives CDR1 LNHDA, CDR2 SQIVND (reference sequence). The DNA for the CDR3 is TGTGCCAGTAGTACGGGGACAGGTAGTGGCTACACCTTC. It translates to CASSTGTGSGYTF.

This chain uses TRBV6-6 with TRBJ2-2; a weak D match, TRBD1 (5 bases). Trimming removed 4 bases from V and 0 bases from J, with 12 bases in between. Germline V gene data show CDR1 as MNHNY and CDR2 as SVGAGI (reference sequence). The CDR3 has 16 amino acids. CDR3 nucleotide sequence: TGTGCCAGCAGTTCGTACAGGCCCCCGAACACCGGGGAGCTGTTTTTT. Amino acids: CASSSYRPPNTGELFF.

J is TRBJ2-1 and V is TRBV14; TRBD1 matches 7 bases. Germline V gives CDR1 SGHDN, CDR2 FVKESK. The CDR3 runs 16 residues. J lost 1 base, V lost 2 bases, and 5 bases had no gene match. In DNA, the CDR3 is TGTGCCAGCAGCCAAAGGGGGCGGACTTCCTACAATGAGCAGTTCTTC. Its translation: CASSQRGRTSYNEQFF.

The V call is TRBV5-4, the J call TRBJ1-4, with a weak D call TRBD1 (5 bases). This CDR3 is built from 15 residues. Germline CDR1 is SGHNT and CDR2 is YYREEE (reference sequence). V gave up 4 bases and J gave up 6 bases, with 16 bases separating them. Here the CDR3 reads CASSARDLSDEKLFF. CDR3 bases: TGTGCCAGCAGCGCCAGGGATCTGAGTGATGAAAAACTGTTTTTT.

The gene calls are TRBV12-3 or TRBV12-4 and TRBJ1-2; D possibly corresponds to TRBD1 (5 bases). With 5 bases removed from V and 3 bases from J, the gap between germline ends came to 10 bases. The CDR3 has 13 residues. DNA of the CDR3: TGTGCCAGCAGTACGGGGGTATACTATGGCTACACCTTC. Translation gives CASSTGVYYGYTF.

The chain couples TRBV6-2 or TRBV6-3 to TRBJ2-7; no reliable D call. The CDR3 runs 12 residues. Germline loops: CDR1 MNHEY, CDR2 SVGEGT. V gave up 5 bases and J gave up 0 bases, with 5 bases separating them. The CDR3: CASSPHSYEQYF. CDR3 bases: TGTGCCAGCAGTCCCCACTCCTACGAGCAGTACTTC.

The chain links TRBV19 to TRBJ2-5, with a possible D match to TRBD1 (6 bases). V lost 6 bases to trimming and J lost 9 bases, with 23 bases between them. This CDR3 is 15 amino acids long. Germline V CDR1 and CDR2: LNHDA, SQIVND (reference sequence). The CDR3 spells CASSTPREGGAPQYF. As DNA, the CDR3 is TGTGCCAGTAGCACACCTAGAGAAGGGGGAGCGCCCCAGTACTTC.

This clone showed up just a few times. The V and J genes are TRBV5-8 and TRBJ1-1, with D uncertain. V lost 2 bases and J 0 bases, leaving 8 bases between the germline ends. This CDR3 is 14 amino acids long. Germline values: CDR1 SGHTS, CDR2 YDEGEE. CDR3 in DNA: TGTGCCAGCAGCTTCCCCCCCATGAACACTGAAGCTTTCTTT. Its protein product is CASSFPPMNTEAFF.

The CDR3 DNA is TGTGCCAGCTCACCACCCGGGACCCCCTACGAGCAGTACTTC. It translates to CASSPPGTPYEQYF. The chain uses TRBV18 and TRBJ2-7; D is tentatively TRBD1 or TRBD2 (5 bases each). V gave up 0 bases and J gave up 2 bases, with 8 bases separating them. The CDR3 is made up of 14 amino acids. Germline V lookup: CDR1 KGHSH, CDR2 LQKENI.

The chain links TRBV5-4 to TRBJ2-5, with 8 bases matching TRBD2. The CDR3 loop spans 17 amino acids. Looked up from germline, CDR1 is SGHNT and CDR2 is YYREEE (reference sequence). J lost 2 bases, V lost 4 bases, and 13 bases had no gene match. CDR3 sequence reads: CASSRGGWAGGQETQYF. CDR3 DNA: TGTGCCAGCAGCCGAGGGGGTTGGGCGGGGGGACAAGAGACCCAGTACTTC.

The J gene is TRBJ2-3, the V gene TRBV3-1 (or the pseudogene TRBV3-2); D remains ambiguous. Trimming stripped 1 base from V and 6 bases from J, with 5 bases between. The germline V gene has CDR1 LGHDT and CDR2 YNNKEL (reference sequence). CDR3 length: 12 amino acids. The CDR3 coding sequence is TGTGCCAGCAGCCAAGCGGTCGATACGCAGTATTTT. This sequence encodes CASSQAVDTQYF.

The chain uses TRBV19 and TRBJ1-4; TRBD1 is a possible D gene (5 bases). Trimming left V 4 bases short and J 9 bases short, with 21 bases between. Germline-derived CDR1 and CDR2 are LNHDA and SQIVND (reference sequence). The CDR3 extends over 16 amino acids. CDR3 residues: CASSTLEGAIGKKLFF. In DNA, the CDR3 is TGTGCCAGTAGTACCCTTGAAGGGGCAATCGGTAAAAAACTGTTTTTT.

This rearrangement joins TRBV5-4 to TRBJ2-3, with 13 bases lining up with TRBD2. V lost 3 bases and J lost 2; bases outside the gene matches: 3. The CDR3 runs to 16 residues. Per germline, CDR1 SGHNT and CDR2 YYREEE (reference sequence). The CDR3 sequence: CASSSGLAGITDTQYF. In DNA, the CDR3 is TGTGCCAGCAGCTCGGGACTAGCGGGAATCACAGATACGCAGTATTTT.

The V and J genes are TRBV4-1 and TRBJ1-1; D unclear. Germline V CDR1 and CDR2: MGHRA, YSYEKL. This CDR3 has 18 residues. The V end lost 0 bases, the J end lost 0 bases, and 17 bases lay between the germline ends. The CDR3 region is CASSQDVPYRSMNTEAFF. In nucleotides, the CDR3 is TGCGCCAGCAGCCAAGATGTCCCCTACCGATCCATGAACACTGAAGCTTTCTTT.

The sample holds a few counts of this clone. The chain carries TRBV2 and TRBJ1-3; D is unresolved. V was pared by 2 bases and J by 6 bases, with 11 bases between. CDR1 is SNHLY and CDR2 is FYNNEI in the germline V gene. This CDR3 has 14 residues. Here the CDR3 reads CASSERLVTNTIYF. The CDR3 coding sequence is TGTGCCAGCAGTGAACGTTTGGTTACAAACACCATATATTTT.

This chain uses TRBV5-4 with TRBJ1-6; maybe TRBD1 (6 bases). The CDR3 spans 18 residues. Germline loops: CDR1 SGHNT, CDR2 YYREEE (reference sequence). The V end lost 0 bases, the J end lost 8 bases, and 21 bases lay between the germline ends. CDR3 nucleotide sequence: TGTGCCAGCAGCTTGGATTGGGGGGGGGCCCGCCTTGATTCACCCCTCCACTTT. This sequence encodes CASSLDWGGARLDSPLHF.

The V gene is TRBV19, the J gene TRBJ1-1, with D possibly matching TRBD1 (5 bases). CDR1 is LNHDA and CDR2 is SQIVND in the germline V gene (reference sequence). The V gene lost 7 bases and the J gene lost 0 bases, with 18 bases spanning the gap. The CDR3 runs 16 residues. The CDR3 sequence: CASTMGPRGLNTEAFF. As DNA, the CDR3 is TGTGCCAGTACCATGGGACCGAGGGGTTTGAACACTGAAGCTTTCTTT. Full variable domain (outside the CDR3, taken from reference TRBV19 and TRBJ1-1): DGGITQSPKYLFRKEGQNVTLSCEQNLNHDAMYWYRQDPGQGLRLIYYSQIVNDFQKGDIAEGYSVSREKKESFPLTVTSAQKNPTAFYLCASTMGPRGLNTEAFFGQGTRLTVV.

The chain links TRBV5-6 to TRBJ1-4, with 7 bases aligning to TRBD1. Germline CDR1 reads SGHDT; CDR2 reads YYEEEE. V lost 0 bases to trimming and J lost 3 bases; unmatched junction nucleotides: 2. The CDR3 is 15 residues long. This CDR3 reads CASSLDGTANEKLFF. CDR3 sequence (DNA): TGTGCCAGCAGCTTGGACGGGACAGCTAATGAAAAACTGTTTTTT.

The rearrangement links TRBV9 to TRBJ2-2; D may be TRBD1 (6 bases). The CDR3 extends over 15 amino acids. Germline V gene lookup returns CDR1 SGDLS and CDR2 YYNGEE. Trimming shortened V by 5 bases and J by 1 base, and 12 bases separated the two germline ends. This CDR3 is CASRTPGQNTGELFF. The CDR3 DNA sequence: TGTGCCAGCAGGACGCCGGGACAGAACACCGGGGAGCTGTTTTTT.

The chain has TRBV11-3 and TRBJ2-5; 7 nucleotides match TRBD1. The CDR3 sequence is 15 residues long. Germline values: CDR1 SGHNT, CDR2 YENEEA. Losses at the gene ends were 1 base for V and 1 base for J; bases not matched to a gene: 3. The CDR3 region has the DNA TGTGCCAGCAGCTTAGGTGCAGGGGGCCAAGAGACCCAGTACTTC. Protein sequence: CASSLGAGGQETQYF.

This clone came up a few times. The chain links TRBV19 to TRBJ2-7, with D possibly matching TRBD2 (5 bases). The CDR3 is 11 amino acids. The germline V and J ends were trimmed by 6 bases and 3 bases, with 6 bases remaining between them. The germline V gene has CDR1 LNHDA and CDR2 SQIVND (reference sequence). CDR3 nucleotide sequence: TGTGCCAGTAGGAGCGGCTACGAGCAGTACTTC. This gives the protein CASRSGYEQYF.

The V and J genes are TRBV7-9 and TRBJ2-7; maybe TRBD2 (6 bases). Germline assignment: CDR1 SEHNR and CDR2 FQNEAQ (reference sequence). Trimming took off 0 bases at V and 6 bases at J, with 9 bases between the two ends. The CDR3 consists of 13 residues. CDR3 region: CASSLARGIEQYF. CDR3 nucleotide sequence: TGTGCCAGCAGCTTAGCCCGCGGGATCGAGCAGTACTTC.